The present entry profiles one TCR beta chain with its context. What it binds is unknown. The study pooled second doses at about 4 or about 12 weeks. Sequenced by immunoSEQ multiplex PCR; TCRdb stores in-frame clones only, minus some. The profile shows 100,000 to 150,000 clones, 88% of them singletons. These data are taken from a study of T cell responses to AZD1222 COVID-19 vaccine. Findings of the study overall: In all cases, repertoires were sampled only after the peak T cell response. Spike-specific TCR breadth rose after two AZD1222 doses, and depth rose as well. Nearly half of unique spike-specific TCRs reportedly avoided B.1.351 and B.1.1.7 mutated regions.

The sample in question was peripheral blood, obtained 28 days after the second AZD1222 dose. This receptor was obtained from an adult who received the AZD1222 COVID-19 vaccine.

CDR3 sequence (DNA): TGTGCCATCAGAACAGGGGGGCGTTGGGTCCCGGACACTGAAGCTTTCTTT. Translating gives CAIRTGGRWVPDTEAFF. V gene TRBV10-3 combines with J gene TRBJ1-1; 8 nucleotides align to TRBD1. CDR1 is ENHRY and CDR2 is SYGVKD in the germline V gene. The CDR3 has 17 amino acids. The ends lost 6 bases at V and 3 bases at J; junction bases unmatched: 15.